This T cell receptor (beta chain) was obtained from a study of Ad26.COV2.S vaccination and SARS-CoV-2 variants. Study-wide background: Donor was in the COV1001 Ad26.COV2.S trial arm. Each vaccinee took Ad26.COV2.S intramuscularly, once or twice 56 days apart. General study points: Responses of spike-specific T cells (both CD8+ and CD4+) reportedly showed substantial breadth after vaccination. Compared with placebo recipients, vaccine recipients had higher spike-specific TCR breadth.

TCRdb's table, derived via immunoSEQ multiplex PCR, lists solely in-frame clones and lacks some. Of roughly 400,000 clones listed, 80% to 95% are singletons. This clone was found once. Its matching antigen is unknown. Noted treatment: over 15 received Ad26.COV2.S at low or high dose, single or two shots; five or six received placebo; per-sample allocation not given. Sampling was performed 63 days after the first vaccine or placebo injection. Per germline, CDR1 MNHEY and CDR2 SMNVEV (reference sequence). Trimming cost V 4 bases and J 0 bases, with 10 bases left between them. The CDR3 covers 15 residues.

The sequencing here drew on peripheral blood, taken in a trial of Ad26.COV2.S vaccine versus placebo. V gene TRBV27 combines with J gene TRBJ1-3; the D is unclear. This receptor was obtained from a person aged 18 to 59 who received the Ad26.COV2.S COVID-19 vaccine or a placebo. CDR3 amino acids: CASSSGVVSGNTIYF. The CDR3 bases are TGTGCCAGCAGTTCCGGGGTCGTCTCTGGAAACACCATATATTTT.